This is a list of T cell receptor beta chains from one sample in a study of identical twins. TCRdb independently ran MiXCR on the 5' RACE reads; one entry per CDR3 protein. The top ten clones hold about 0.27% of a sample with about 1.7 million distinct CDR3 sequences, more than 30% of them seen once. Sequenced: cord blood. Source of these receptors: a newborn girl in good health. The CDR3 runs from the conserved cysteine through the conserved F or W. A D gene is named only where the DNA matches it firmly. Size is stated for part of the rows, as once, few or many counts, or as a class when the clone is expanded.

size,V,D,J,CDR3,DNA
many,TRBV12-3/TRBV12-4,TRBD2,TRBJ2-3,CASSWGLAGDTQYF,TGTGCCAGCAGCTGGGGACTAGCGGGAGATACGCAGTATTTT
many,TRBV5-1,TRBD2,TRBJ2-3,CASSRTSGTTDTQYF,TGCGCCAGCTCCCGGACTAGCGGGACCACAGATACGCAGTATTTT
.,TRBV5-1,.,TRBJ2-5,CASSLIDTIETQYF,TGCGCCAGCAGCTTGATCGACACAATAGAGACCCAGTACTTC
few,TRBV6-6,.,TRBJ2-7,CASSFEGGEQYF,TGTGCCAGCAGTTTCGAGGGTGGCGAGCAGTACTTC
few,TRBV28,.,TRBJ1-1,CASSLSDRRNTEAFF,TGTGCCAGCAGTTTATCAGACAGGAGGAACACTGAAGCTTTCTTT
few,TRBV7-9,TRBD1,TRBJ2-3,CASSAGQEDTQYF,TGTGCCAGCAGCGCGGGACAGGAAGATACGCAGTATTTT
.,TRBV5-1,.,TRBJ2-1,CASSSAANEQFF,TGCGCCAGCAGCTCAGCGGCCAATGAGCAGTTCTTC
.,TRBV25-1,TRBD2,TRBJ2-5,CASSERGGWETQYF,TGTGCCAGCAGTGAGCGGGGGGGTTGGGAGACCCAGTACTTC
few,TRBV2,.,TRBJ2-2,CASARTGTLNTGELFF,TGTGCCAGCGCCAGAACCGGGACATTGAACACCGGGGAGCTGTTTTTT
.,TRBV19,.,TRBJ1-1,CASSIRHTFEAFF,TGTGCCAGTAGTATCCGACACACTTTTGAAGCTTTCTTT
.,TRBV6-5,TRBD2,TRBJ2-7,CASSYPGLAGGPLNYEQYF,TGTGCCAGCAGTTACCCTGGACTAGCGGGAGGGCCACTGAACTACGAGCAGTACTTC
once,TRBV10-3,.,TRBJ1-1,CALSDSVMTVREAFF,TGTGCCCTCAGTGATTCTGTTATGACGGTCCGTGAAGCTTTCTTT
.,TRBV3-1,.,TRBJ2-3,CASIGDRGGRSDTQYF,TGTGCCAGCATCGGTGATAGGGGGGGCCGTTCAGATACGCAGTATTTT
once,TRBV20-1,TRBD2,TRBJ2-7,CSALIAGGMGNEQYF,TGCAGTGCCTTAATAGCGGGGGGGATGGGTAATGAGCAGTACTTC
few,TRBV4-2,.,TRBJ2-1,CASSQYPRDLTYNEQFF,TGTGCCAGCAGCCAATACCCCCGGGACTTAACCTACAATGAGCAGTTCTTC
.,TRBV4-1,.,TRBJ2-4,CASSQGYLGIPNIQYF,TGCGCCAGCAGCCAAGGTTACCTGGGGATTCCAAACATTCAGTACTTC
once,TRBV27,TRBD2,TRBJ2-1,CASSTAGTSGYNEQVF,TGTGCCAGCAGTACCGCCGGGACTAGCGGATACAATGAGCAGGTCTTC
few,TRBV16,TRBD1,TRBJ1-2,CASRAGTGGSNYGYTF,TGTGCCAGCAGAGCCGGGACAGGGGGCTCTAACTATGGCTACACCTTC
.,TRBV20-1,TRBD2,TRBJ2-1,CSAPLAGSSCNEQFF,TGCAGTGCCCCCTTAGCGGGGAGCTCCTGCAATGAGCAGTTCTTC
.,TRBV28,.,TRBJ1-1,CASTTGTPNTEAFF,TGTGCCAGCACCACCGGGACCCCAAACACTGAAGCTTTCTTT
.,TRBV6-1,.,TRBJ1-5,CASSPKRQPGEPQHF,TGTGCCAGCAGTCCCAAGCGGCAACCTGGGGAGCCCCAGCATTTT
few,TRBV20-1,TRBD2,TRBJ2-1,CSGNSGNGVNEQFF,TGCAGTGGGAATAGCGGGAACGGGGTCAATGAGCAGTTCTTC
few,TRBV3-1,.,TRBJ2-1,CASSFGGGIQFF,TGTGCCAGCAGCTTTGGTGGGGGGATTCAGTTCTTC
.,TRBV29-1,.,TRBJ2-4,CSVALGATAKNIQYF,TGCAGCGTTGCTTTGGGGGCTACGGCCAAAAACATTCAGTACTTC
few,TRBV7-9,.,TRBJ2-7,CASSLYVGGSYEQYF,TGTGCCAGCAGCTTATATGTGGGGGGTTCCTACGAGCAGTACTTC
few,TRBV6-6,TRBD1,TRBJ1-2,CASSYSFPTGMGYTF,TGTGCCAGCAGTTACTCCTTCCCGACAGGGATGGGCTACACCTTC
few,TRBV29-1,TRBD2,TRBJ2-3,CSVVIGAGDMADTQYF,TGCAGCGTTGTAATTGGGGCGGGAGATATGGCAGATACGCAGTATTTT
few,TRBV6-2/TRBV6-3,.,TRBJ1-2,CASSFRDTRPANYGYTF,TGTGCCAGCAGTTTCCGGGACACGAGACCAGCTAACTATGGCTACACCTTC
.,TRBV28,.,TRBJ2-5,CASTAQETQYF,TGTGCCAGCACAGCACAAGAGACCCAGTACTTC
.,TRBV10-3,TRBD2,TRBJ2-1,CAISSGGAPDNEQFF,TGTGCCATCAGTAGCGGGGGGGCCCCGGACAATGAGCAGTTCTTC
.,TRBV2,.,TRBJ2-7,CASGAHYEQYF,TGTGCCAGCGGAGCCCACTACGAGCAGTACTTC
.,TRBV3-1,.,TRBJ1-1,CASSRTKNSLNTEAFF,TGTGCCAGCAGCCGTACCAAAAACAGCTTGAACACTGAAGCTTTCTTT
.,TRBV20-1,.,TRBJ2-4,CSASSRQYTWDIQYF,TGCAGTGCTAGTTCGCGGCAGTATACTTGGGACATTCAGTACTTC
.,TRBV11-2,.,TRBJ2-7,CASSLTEGGPYEQYF,TGTGCCAGCAGCTTAACCGAGGGGGGGCCCTATGAGCAGTACTTC
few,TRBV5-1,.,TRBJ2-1,CASSLAVRAPYNEQFF,TGCGCCAGCAGCTTGGCCGTCAGGGCGCCTTACAATGAGCAGTTCTTC
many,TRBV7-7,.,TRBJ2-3,CASSPWTGTDTQYF,TGTGCTAGCAGCCCATGGACTGGCACAGATACGCAGTATTTT
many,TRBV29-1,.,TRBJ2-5,CSVDRSELETQYF,TGCAGCGTTGATCGCTCCGAGCTAGAGACCCAGTACTTC
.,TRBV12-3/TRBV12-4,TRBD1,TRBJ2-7,CASGDGQGNLYEQYF,TGTGCCAGCGGGGACGGACAGGGTAACCTCTACGAGCAGTACTTC
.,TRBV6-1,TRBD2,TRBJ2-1,CASSRKGLAALYSYNEQFF,TGTGCCAGCAGTAGAAAGGGACTAGCGGCTCTATACTCCTACAATGAGCAGTTCTTC
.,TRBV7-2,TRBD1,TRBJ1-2,CASSVPGQLYYGYTF,TGTGCCAGCAGCGTACCGGGACAGCTATACTATGGCTACACCTTC
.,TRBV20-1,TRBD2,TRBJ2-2,CSARGLAGENTGELFF,TGCAGTGCTAGGGGTCTAGCGGGAGAAAACACCGGGGAGCTGTTTTTT
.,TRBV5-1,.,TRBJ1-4,CASSGGPRGGKLFF,TGCGCCAGCAGCGGGGGACCGAGGGGCGGAAAACTGTTTTTT
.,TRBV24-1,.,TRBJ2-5,CATSDPGPLETQYF,TGTGCCACCAGTGACCCCGGGCCCTTGGAGACCCAGTACTTC
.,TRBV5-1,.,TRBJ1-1,CASSLGGRPEAFF,TGCGCCAGCAGCTTGGGGGGGCGACCTGAAGCTTTCTTT
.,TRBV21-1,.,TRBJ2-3,CASSKQSSRSTDTQYF,TGTGCCAGCAGCAAACAGAGTAGCCGAAGCACAGATACGCAGTATTTT
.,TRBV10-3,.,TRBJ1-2,CAATALAGAGGYTF,TGTGCCGCCACCGCTCTGGCGGGGGCTGGTGGCTACACCTTC
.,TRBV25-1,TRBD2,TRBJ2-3,CASMGTSGRSTDTQYF,TGTGCCAGCATGGGGACTAGCGGGAGAAGCACAGATACGCAGTATTTT
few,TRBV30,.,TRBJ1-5,CAWSVQPNQPQHF,TGTGCCTGGAGTGTACAGCCTAATCAGCCCCAGCATTTT